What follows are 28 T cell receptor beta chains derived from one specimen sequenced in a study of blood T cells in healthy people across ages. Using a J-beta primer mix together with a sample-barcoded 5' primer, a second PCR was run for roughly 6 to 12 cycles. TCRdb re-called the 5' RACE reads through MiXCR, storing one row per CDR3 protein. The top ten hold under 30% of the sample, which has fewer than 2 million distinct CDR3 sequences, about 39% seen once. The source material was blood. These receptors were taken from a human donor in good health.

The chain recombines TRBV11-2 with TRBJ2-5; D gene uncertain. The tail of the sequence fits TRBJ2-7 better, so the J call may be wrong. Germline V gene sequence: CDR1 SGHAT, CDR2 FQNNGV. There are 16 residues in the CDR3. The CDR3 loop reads CASSLIAVPIAYEQYF. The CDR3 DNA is TGTGCCAGCAGCTTAATCGCGGTTCCCATCGCCTACGAGCAGTACTTC.

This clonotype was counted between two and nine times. CDR3: CASSHLNGNTIYF. Here the CDR3 DNA reads TGCGCCAGCAGTCATCTAAACGGAAACACCATATATTTT. The chain joins TRBV4-3 to TRBJ1-3; no clear D. The CDR3 covers 13 residues. Trimming pared 6 bases from V and 4 bases from J, leaving 10 bases between. Germline V gene sequence: CDR1 LGHNA, CDR2 YSLEER.

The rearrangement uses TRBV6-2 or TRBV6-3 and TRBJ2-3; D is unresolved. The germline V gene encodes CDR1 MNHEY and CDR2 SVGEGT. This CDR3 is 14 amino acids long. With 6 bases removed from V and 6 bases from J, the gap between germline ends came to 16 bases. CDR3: CASSYTTVDDTQYF. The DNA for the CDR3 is TGTGCCAGCAGCTATACTACGGTGGACGATACGCAGTATTTT.

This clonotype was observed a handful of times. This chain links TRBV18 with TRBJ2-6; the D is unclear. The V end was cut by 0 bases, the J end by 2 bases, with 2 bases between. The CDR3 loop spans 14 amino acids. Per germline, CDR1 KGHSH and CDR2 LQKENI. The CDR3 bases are TGTGCCAGCTCACCACCGACTGGGGCCAACGTCCTGACTTTC. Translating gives CASSPPTGANVLTF.

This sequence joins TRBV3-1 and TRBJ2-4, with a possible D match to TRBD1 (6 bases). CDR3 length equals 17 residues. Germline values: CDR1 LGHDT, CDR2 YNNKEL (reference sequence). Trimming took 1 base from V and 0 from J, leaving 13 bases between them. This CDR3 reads CASSQVLGAGAKNIQYF. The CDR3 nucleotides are TGTGCCAGCAGCCAAGTGCTGGGGGCAGGAGCCAAAAACATTCAGTACTTC.

DNA for the CDR3: TGCGCCAGCAGCTTGAGCCGACTAGTTTACGAGCAGTACTTC. It translates to CASSLSRLVYEQYF. The chain recombines TRBV5-1 with TRBJ2-5, with a weak D call TRBD2 (6 bases). The J call is uncertain, as TRBJ2-7 better fits the DNA end. In germline, CDR1 is SGHRS, CDR2 YFSETQ. This CDR3 contains 14 residues.

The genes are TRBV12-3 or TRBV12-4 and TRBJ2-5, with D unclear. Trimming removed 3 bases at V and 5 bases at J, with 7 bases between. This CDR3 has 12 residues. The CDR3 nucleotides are TGTGCCAGCAGTTTTCATTCGGAGACCCAGTACTTC. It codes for CASSFHSETQYF.

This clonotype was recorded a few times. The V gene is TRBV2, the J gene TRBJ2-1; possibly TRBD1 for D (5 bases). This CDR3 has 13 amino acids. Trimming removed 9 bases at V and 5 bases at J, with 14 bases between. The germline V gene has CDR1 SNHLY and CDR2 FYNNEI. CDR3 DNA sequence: TGTGCCAGTCAGGGTGTCCGCAACAATGAGCAGTTCTTC. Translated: CASQGVRNNEQFF. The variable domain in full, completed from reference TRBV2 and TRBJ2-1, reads EPEVTQTPSHQVTQMGQEVILRCVPISNHLYFYWYRQILGQKVEFLVSFYNNEISEKSEIFDDQFSVERPDGSNFTLKIRSTKLEDSAMYFCASQGVRNNEQFFGPGTRLTVL.

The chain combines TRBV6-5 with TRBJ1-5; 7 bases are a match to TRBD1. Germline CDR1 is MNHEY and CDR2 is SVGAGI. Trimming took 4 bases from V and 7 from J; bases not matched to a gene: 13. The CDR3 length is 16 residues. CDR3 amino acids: CASSSLNRGWAQPQHF. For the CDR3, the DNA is TGTGCCAGCAGTTCACTAAACAGGGGTTGGGCACAGCCCCAGCATTTT.

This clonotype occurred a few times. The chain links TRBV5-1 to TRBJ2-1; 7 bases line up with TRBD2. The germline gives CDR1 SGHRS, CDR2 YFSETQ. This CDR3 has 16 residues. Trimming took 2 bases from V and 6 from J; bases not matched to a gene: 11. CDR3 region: CASSFGLRLAVNEQFF. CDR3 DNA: TGCGCCAGCAGCTTTGGTTTAAGGCTAGCGGTCAATGAGCAGTTCTTC.

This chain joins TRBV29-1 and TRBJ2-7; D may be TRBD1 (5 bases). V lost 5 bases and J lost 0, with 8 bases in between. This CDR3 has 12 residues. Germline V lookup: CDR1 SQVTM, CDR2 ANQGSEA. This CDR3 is CSVLTASYEQYF. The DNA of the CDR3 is TGCAGCGTTCTGACAGCCTCCTACGAGCAGTACTTC.

The CDR3 nucleotides are TGTGCCAGCAGTTTATCGGTCGAGGGGAGGACCACTGAAGCTTTCTTT. This sequence encodes CASSLSVEGRTTEAFF. V usage is TRBV27 and J usage is TRBJ1-1, with D tentatively TRBD1 (5 bases). Germline V gene sequence: CDR1 MNHEY, CDR2 SMNVEV (reference sequence). Between the trimmed V and J ends, which lost 0 bases and 4 bases, there was a span of 15 bases. CDR3 length equals 16 residues.

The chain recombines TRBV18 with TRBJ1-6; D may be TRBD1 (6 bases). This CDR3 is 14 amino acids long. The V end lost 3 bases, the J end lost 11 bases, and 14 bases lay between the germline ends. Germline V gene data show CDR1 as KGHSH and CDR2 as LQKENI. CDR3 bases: TGTGCCAGCTCACCGAATCAGGGGAAAACACCCCTCCACTTT. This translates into CASSPNQGKTPLHF. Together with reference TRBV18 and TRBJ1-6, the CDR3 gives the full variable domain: NAGVMQNPRHLVRRRGQEARLRCSPMKGHSHVYWYRQLPEEGLKFMVYLQKENIIDESGMPKERFSAEFPKEGPSILRIQQVVRGDSAAYFCASSPNQGKTPLHFGNGTRLTVT.

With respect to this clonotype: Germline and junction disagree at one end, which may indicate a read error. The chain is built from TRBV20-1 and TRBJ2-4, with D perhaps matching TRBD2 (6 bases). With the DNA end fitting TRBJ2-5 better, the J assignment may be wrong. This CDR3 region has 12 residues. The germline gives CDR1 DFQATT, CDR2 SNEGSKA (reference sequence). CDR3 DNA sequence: TGTAGTCCTCGGGGGTTTCAAGAGACCCAGTACTTC. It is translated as CSPRGFQETQYF.

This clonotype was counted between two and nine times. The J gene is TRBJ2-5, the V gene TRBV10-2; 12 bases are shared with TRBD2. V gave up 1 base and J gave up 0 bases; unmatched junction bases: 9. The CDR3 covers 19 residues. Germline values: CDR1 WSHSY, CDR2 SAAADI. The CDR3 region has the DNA TGCGCCAGCAGTGAGTTACACTGGACTAGCGGGACTAACCAAGAGACCCAGTACTTC. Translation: CASSELHWTSGTNQETQYF.

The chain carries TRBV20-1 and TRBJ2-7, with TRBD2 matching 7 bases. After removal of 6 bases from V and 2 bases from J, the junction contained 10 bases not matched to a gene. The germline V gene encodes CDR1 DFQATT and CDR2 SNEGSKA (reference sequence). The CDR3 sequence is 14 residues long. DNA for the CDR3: TGCAGTGCCAACTTAGGGGCGGGGGCCTACGAGCAGTACTTC. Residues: CSANLGAGAYEQYF.

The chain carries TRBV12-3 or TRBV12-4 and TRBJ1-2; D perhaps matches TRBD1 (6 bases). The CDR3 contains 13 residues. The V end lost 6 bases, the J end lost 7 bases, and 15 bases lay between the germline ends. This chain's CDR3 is CASSRAGAGGYTF. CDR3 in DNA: TGTGCCAGCAGCCGTGCGGGGGCTGGTGGCTACACCTTC.

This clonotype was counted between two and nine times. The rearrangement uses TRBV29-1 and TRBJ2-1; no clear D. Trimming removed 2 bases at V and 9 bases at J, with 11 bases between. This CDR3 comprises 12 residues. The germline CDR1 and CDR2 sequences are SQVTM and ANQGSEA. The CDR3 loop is CSVENQQFEQFF. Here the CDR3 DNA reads TGCAGCGTTGAAAACCAACAATTTGAGCAGTTCTTC.

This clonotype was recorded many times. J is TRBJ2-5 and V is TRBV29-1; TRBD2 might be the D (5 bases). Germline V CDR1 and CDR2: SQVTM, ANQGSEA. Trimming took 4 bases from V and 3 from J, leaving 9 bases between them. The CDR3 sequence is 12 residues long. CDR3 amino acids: CSVVGREETQYF. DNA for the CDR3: TGCAGCGTTGTTGGGCGGGAAGAGACCCAGTACTTC.

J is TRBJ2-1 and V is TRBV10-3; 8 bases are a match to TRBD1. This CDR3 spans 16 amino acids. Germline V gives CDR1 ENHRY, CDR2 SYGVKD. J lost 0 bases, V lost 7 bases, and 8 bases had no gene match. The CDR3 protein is CAINDRDRSSYNEQFF. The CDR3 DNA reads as TGTGCCATCAATGATAGGGACAGGAGCTCCTACAATGAGCAGTTCTTC.

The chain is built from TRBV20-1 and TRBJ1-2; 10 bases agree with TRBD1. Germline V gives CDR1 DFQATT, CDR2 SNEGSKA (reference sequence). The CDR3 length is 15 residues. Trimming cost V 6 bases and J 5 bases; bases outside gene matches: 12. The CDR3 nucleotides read TGCAGTGCAAGCGGGACAGGGGAAGTTCTTTATGGCTACACCTTC. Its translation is CSASGTGEVLYGYTF.

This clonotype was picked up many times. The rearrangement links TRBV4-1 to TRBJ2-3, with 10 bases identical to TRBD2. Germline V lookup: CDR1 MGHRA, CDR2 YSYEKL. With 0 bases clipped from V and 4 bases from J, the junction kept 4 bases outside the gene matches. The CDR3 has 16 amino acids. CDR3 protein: CASSQDWSGGADTQYF. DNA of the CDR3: TGCGCCAGCAGCCAAGATTGGAGCGGGGGGGCAGATACGCAGTATTTT.

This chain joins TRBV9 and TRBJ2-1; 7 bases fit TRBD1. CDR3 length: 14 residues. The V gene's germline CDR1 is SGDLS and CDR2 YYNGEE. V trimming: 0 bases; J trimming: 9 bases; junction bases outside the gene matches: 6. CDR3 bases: TGTGCCAGCAGCGTAGCCATGACAGGGCTTGAGCAGTTCTTC. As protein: CASSVAMTGLEQFF.

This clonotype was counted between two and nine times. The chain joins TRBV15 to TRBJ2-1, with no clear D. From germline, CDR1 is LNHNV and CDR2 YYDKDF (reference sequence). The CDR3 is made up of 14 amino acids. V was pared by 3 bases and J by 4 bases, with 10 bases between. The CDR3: CATSSLVGYNEQFF. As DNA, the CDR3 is TGTGCCACCAGCAGCTTAGTAGGGTACAATGAGCAGTTCTTC. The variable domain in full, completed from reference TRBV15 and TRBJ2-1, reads DAMVIQNPRYQVTQFGKPVTLSCSQTLNHNVMYWYQQKSSQAPKLLFHYYDKDFNNEADTPDNFQSRRPNTSFCFLDIRSPGLGDTAMYLCATSSLVGYNEQFFGPGTRLTVL.

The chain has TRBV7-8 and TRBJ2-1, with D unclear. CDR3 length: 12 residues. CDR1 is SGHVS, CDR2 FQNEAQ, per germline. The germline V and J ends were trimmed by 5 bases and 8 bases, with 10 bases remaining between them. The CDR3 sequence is CASSPLGYEQFF. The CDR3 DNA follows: TGTGCCAGCAGCCCATTAGGATATGAGCAGTTCTTC.

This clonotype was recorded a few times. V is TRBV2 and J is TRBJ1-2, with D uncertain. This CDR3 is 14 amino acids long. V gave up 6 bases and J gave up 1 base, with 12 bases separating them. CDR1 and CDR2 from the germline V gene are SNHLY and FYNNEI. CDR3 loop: CASRMDGFNYGYTF. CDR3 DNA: TGTGCCAGCAGGATGGACGGATTTAACTATGGCTACACCTTC.

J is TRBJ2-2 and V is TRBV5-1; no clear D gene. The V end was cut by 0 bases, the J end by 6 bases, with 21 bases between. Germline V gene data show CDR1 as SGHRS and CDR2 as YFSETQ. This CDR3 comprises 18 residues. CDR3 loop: CASSLESWVPWKPGELFF. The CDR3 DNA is TGCGCCAGCAGCTTGGAATCGTGGGTCCCATGGAAACCCGGGGAGCTGTTTTTT.

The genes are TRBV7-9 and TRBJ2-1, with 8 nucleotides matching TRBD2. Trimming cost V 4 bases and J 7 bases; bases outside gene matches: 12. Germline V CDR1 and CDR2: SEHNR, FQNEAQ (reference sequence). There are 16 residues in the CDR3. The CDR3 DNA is TGTGCCAGCAGCTCTGCAGCGGGGGTCTTAGGTAATGAGCAGTTCTTC. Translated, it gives CASSSAAGVLGNEQFF.